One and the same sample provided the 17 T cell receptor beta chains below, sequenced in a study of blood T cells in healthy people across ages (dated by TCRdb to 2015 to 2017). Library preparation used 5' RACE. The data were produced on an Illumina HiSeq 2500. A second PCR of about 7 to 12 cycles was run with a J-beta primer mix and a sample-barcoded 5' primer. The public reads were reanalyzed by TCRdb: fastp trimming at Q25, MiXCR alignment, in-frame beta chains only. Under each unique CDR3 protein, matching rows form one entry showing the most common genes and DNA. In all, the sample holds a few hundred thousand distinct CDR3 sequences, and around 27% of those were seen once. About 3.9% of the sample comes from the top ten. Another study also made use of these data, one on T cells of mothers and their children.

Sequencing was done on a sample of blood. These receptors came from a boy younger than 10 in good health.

This CDR3 is CASSETRVGQPQHF. In DNA, the CDR3 is TGTGCCAGCAGTGAAACCAGGGTAGGTCAGCCCCAGCATTTT. This rearrangement joins TRBV6-1 to TRBJ1-5, with D possibly matching TRBD1 (5 bases). Germline assignment: CDR1 MNHNS and CDR2 SASEGT. The CDR3 spans 14 residues. V was pared by 2 bases and J by 6 bases, with 11 bases between.

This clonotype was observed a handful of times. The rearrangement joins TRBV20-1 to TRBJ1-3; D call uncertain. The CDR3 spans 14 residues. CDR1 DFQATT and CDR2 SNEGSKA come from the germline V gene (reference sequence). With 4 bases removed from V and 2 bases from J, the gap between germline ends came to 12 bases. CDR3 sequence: CSATPPGAGNTIYF. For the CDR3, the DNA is TGCAGTGCTACCCCTCCCGGGGCTGGAAACACCATATATTTT.

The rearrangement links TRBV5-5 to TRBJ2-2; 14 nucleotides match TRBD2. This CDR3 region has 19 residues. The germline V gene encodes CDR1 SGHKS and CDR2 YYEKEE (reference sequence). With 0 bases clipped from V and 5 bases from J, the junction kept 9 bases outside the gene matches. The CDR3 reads CASSLDPGLAGASTGELFF. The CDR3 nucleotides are TGTGCCAGCAGCTTGGACCCGGGACTAGCGGGAGCATCAACCGGGGAGCTGTTTTTT.

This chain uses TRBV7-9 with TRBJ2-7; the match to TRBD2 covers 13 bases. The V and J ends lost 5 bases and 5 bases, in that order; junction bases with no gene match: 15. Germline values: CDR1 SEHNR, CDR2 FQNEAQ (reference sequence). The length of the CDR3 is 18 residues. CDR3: CASSPRVLLAGGPHEQYF. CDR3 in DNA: TGTGCCAGCAGCCCCAGGGTTCTACTAGCGGGAGGGCCACACGAGCAGTACTTC.

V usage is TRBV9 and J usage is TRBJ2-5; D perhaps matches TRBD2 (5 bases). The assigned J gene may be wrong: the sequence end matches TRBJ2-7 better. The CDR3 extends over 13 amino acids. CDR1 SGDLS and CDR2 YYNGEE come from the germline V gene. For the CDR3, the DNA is TGTGCCAGCAGCGTTGAGGGAACCTACGAGCAGTACTTC. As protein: CASSVEGTYEQYF.

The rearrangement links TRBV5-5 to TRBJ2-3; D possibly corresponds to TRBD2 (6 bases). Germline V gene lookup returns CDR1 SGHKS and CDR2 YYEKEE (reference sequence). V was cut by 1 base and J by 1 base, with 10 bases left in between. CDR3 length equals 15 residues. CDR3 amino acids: CASSLTSSRTDTQYF. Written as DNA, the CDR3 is TGTGCCAGCAGCTTGACTAGCTCCCGCACAGATACGCAGTATTTT.

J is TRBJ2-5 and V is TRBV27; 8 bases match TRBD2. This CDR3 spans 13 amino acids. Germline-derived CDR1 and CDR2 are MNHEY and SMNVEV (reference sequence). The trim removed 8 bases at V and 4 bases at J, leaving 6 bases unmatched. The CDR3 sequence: CASGFGGGETQYF. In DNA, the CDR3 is TGTGCCAGCGGATTCGGGGGGGGAGAGACCCAGTACTTC.

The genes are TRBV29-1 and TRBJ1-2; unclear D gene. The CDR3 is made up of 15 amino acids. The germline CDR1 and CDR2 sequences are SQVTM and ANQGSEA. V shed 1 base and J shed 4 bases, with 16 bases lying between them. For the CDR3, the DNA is TGCAGCGTTGAAGGGTCAGGCACGAGAATCTATGGCTACACCTTC. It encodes CSVEGSGTRIYGYTF. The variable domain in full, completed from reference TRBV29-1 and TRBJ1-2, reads SAVISQKPSRDICQRGTSLTIQCQVDSQVTMMFWYRQQPGQSLTLIATANQGSEATYESGFVIDKFPISRPNLTFSTLTVSNMSPEDSSIYLCSVEGSGTRIYGYTFGSGTRLTVV.

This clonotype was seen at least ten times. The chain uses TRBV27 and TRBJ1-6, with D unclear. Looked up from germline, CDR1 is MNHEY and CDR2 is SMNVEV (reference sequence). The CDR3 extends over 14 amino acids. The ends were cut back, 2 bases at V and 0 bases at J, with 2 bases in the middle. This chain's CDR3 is CASSLSSYNSPLHF. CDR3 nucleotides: TGTGCCAGCAGTTTAAGCTCCTATAATTCACCCCTCCACTTT.

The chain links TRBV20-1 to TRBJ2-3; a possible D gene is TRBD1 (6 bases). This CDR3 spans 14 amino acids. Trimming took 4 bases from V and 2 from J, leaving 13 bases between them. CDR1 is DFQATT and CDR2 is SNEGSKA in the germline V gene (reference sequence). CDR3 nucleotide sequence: TGCAGTGCTAAAAAACAGGGCCACACAGATACGCAGTATTTT. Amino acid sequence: CSAKKQGHTDTQYF.

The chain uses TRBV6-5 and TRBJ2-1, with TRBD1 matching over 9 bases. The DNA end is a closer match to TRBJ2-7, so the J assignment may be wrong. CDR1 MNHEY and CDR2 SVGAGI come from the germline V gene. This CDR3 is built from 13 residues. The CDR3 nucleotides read TGTGCCAGCAGCCGGGGACAGGGCAGCGAGCAGTACTTC. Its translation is CASSRGQGSEQYF.

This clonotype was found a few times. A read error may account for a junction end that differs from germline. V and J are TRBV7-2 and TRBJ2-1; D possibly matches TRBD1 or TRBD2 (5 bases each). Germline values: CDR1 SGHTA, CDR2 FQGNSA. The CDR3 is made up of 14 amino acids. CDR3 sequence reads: CASSPGTIYNKQFF. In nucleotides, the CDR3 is TGTGCCAGCAGCCCCGGGACCATCTACAATAAGCAGTTCTTC. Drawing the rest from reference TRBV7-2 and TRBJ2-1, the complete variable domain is GAGVSQSPSNKVTEKGKDVELRCDPISGHTALYWYRQSLGQGLEFLIYFQGNSAPDKSGLPSDRFSAERTGGSVSTLTIQRTQQEDSAVYLCASSPGTIYNKQFFGPGTRLTVL.

The CDR3 nucleotides are TGTGCCAGCAGCTTAGGTTTAGGCGGGGGCTACACCTTC. Its protein is CASSLGLGGGYTF. The chain couples TRBV7-2 to TRBJ1-2; the D is unclear. V shed 1 base and J shed 8 bases, with 11 bases lying between them. Germline lookup yields CDR1 SGHTA and CDR2 FQGNSA. The CDR3 has 13 residues.

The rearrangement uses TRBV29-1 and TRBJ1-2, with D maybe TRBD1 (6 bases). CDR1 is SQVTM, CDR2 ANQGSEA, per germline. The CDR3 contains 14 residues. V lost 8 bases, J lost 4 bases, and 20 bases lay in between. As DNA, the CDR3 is TGCAGCACCCCACAGGGTCCGGACGTCTATGGCTACACCTTC. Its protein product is CSTPQGPDVYGYTF.

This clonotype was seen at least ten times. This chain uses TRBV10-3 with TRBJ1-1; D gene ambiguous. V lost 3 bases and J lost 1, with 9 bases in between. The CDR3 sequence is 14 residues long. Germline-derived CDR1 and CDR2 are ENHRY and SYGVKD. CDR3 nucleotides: TGTGCCATCAGTGAACCGGGAAGGAACACTGAAGCTTTCTTT. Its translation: CAISEPGRNTEAFF.

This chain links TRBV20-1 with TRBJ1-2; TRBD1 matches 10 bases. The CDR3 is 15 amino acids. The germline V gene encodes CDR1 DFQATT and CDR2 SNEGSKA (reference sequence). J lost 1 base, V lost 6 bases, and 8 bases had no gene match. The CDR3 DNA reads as TGCAGTGCCCCAGGGGACAGGGGTGATAACTATGGCTACACCTTC. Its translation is CSAPGDRGDNYGYTF.

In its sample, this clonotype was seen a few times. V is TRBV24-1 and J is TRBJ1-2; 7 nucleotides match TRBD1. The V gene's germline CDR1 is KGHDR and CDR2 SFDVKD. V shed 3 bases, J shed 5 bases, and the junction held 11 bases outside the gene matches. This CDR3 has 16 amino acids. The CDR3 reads CATSDARGSSRYGYTF. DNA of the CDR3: TGTGCCACCAGTGATGCCAGGGGGTCCTCAAGATATGGCTACACCTTC.